There are a few counts of the clone carrying this T cell receptor beta chain. Antigen specificity is unknown. The CDR3 runs 15 residues. J lost 7 bases, V lost 6 bases, and 8 bases had no gene match. The record originates from a study of molecular identifiers for immune sequencing clone quantification. TCRdb itself ran the PCR reads through MiXCR, one entry per CDR3 protein. The sample has more than 450,000 distinct CDR3 sequences, 20% to 25% seen once. The study, taken as a whole, reports: Highly expanded clone sizes could be underestimated by identical TCR molecules that share a barcode.

Sequencing input: naive CD8+ T cells from blood, with Jurkat cell RNA spiked in. The sample's subset: FACS-sorted CD8+CD4-CCR7+CD45RA+ naive T cells. The J gene is TRBJ1-5, the V gene TRBV12-3 or TRBV12-4, with TRBD1 identical over 11 bases. The origin of this receptor is a human donor in good health. Some libraries in this study had Jurkat cell RNA spiked in. The CDR3 coding sequence is TGTGCCAGCAGGGACGGGACAGGGGGGAAGCAGCCCCAGCATTTT. Protein: CASRDGTGGKQPQHF.